This T cell receptor (beta chain) is drawn from a study of tumor-infiltrating lymphocytes in primary liver carcinoma. The sample holds a few counts of this clonotype. The junction does not match germline at one end; this may be a read error. Constant-region priming of roughly 490 ng total RNA yielded TCR beta cDNA. Researchers made the TCR beta libraries by running three nested multiplex PCR rounds with slightly modified ARM-PCR. TCRdb reprocessed the multiplex PCR reads via MiXCR and lists one record per CDR3 protein. The sample comprises approximately 110,000 distinct CDR3 sequences, roughly 80% of which are singletons, and more than 15% rests with the top ten. Scientists recovered RNA and DNA together from around 18-30 mg of unsorted bulk tissue. Sequenced sample: liver tumor tissue from sampling region 3. Documented subset: tumor region T3, left-lateral pole. This clonotype was obtained from a man aged 35 to 55 with primary liver carcinoma and hepatitis B virus infection.

CDR3 DNA sequence: TGTGCCGGCAGGGTTGAACCGGGGTGGTTTTTACCCCTCCACTTT. Translated: CAGRVEPGWFLPLHF. The rearrangement links TRBV6-5 to TRBJ1-6; D perhaps matches TRBD1 (5 bases). Per germline, CDR1 MNHEY and CDR2 SVGAGI. This CDR3 comprises 15 residues.